These 28 T cell receptor beta chains were sequenced from one sample in a study of cytomegalovirus exposure and HLA in healthy donors. The PCR ran on 60 Vbeta and 13 Jbeta primers. Method: immunoSEQ multiplex PCR; TCRdb's copy keeps in-frame clones and lacks some. The sample includes about 270,000 clones, under 80% seen only once; the top ten take approximately 2.3%. Sample: PBMCs. These receptor sequences come from a female donor in good health and CMV-seronegative.

This clone was detected only a few times. V and J are TRBV7-2 and TRBJ1-5; 10 bases agree with TRBD1. Germline V CDR1 and CDR2: SGHTA, FQGNSA. This CDR3 has 15 amino acids. The ends lost 5 bases at V and 0 bases at J; junction bases unmatched: 1. CDR3 region: CASSRDRGSNQPQHF. In DNA form, the CDR3 reads TGTGCCAGCAGCCGGGACAGGGGTAGCAATCAGCCCCAGCATTTT.

The chain combines TRBV9 with TRBJ2-3; 12 bases match TRBD2. The CDR3 sequence is 15 residues long. Germline trimming cut 3 bases from V and 4 bases from J; bases unmatched to any gene: 3. Looked up from germline, CDR1 is SGDLS and CDR2 is YYNGEE. CDR3 nucleotide sequence: TGTGCCAGCAGCGCGACTAGCGGGAGCCCAGATACGCAGTATTTT. This sequence encodes CASSATSGSPDTQYF.

J is TRBJ1-3 and V is TRBV18; 7 bases align to TRBD1. Germline CDR1 is KGHSH and CDR2 is LQKENI. The CDR3 totals 15 residues. With V trimmed by 3 bases and J by 3 bases, 5 bases remained unmatched. The CDR3 reads CASSPTGTFGNTIYF. As DNA, the CDR3 is TGTGCCAGCTCACCGACAGGGACGTTTGGAAACACCATATATTTT.

This rearrangement joins TRBV27 to TRBJ1-6; D possibly corresponds to TRBD1 (6 bases). Germline values: CDR1 MNHEY, CDR2 SMNVEV (reference sequence). The CDR3 runs 14 residues. The V and J ends lost 8 bases and 3 bases respectively, with 11 bases between them. CDR3 sequence (DNA): TGTGCCAGCCGGGGGGCCGTCTATAATTCACCCCTCCACTTT. Translated, it gives CASRGAVYNSPLHF.

The J gene is TRBJ2-2, the V gene TRBV5-1; 7 nucleotides agree with TRBD2. The CDR3 loop spans 18 amino acids. The germline V gene encodes CDR1 SGHRS and CDR2 YFSETQ. J gave up 1 base and V 3 bases, and 12 bases lay outside the gene matches. The CDR3 DNA sequence: TGCGCCAGCAGCTGGGACCCGGCGCAGCGGGGGAACACCGGGGAGCTGTTTTTT. Translating gives CASSWDPAQRGNTGELFF.

In this sample, this clone turned up a few times. V and J are TRBV7-9 and TRBJ2-3, with 14 bases that match TRBD2. The CDR3 is made up of 16 amino acids. With V trimmed by 5 bases and J by 8 bases, 9 bases remained unmatched. Germline V gene data show CDR1 as SEHNR and CDR2 as FQNEAQ (reference sequence). CDR3 coding DNA: TGTGCCAGCAGCCAGCTTATGACTAGCGGGAGGGCTACGCAGTATTTT. Translating it yields CASSQLMTSGRATQYF.

The chain employs TRBV6-5 and TRBJ1-2, with unresolved D. Germline loops: CDR1 MNHEY, CDR2 SVGAGI. V shed 6 bases and J shed 4 bases, with 12 bases lying between them. This CDR3 has 13 amino acids. CDR3 in amino acids: CASSITGSYGYTF. As DNA, the CDR3 is TGTGCCAGCAGCATTACGGGATCCTATGGCTACACCTTC.

As for this clone: Sequence at one end of the junction differs from germline and may be a read error. The chain recombines TRBV7-9 with TRBJ1-2; D uncertain. The CDR3 totals 13 residues. Per germline, CDR1 SEHNR and CDR2 FQNEAQ (reference sequence). The CDR3 nucleotides read TGTTCCAGCAGCGCGTCGGGTAGCTATGGCTACACCTTC. Protein: CSSSASGSYGYTF. Based on the CDR3 plus reference TRBV7-9 and TRBJ1-2, the full variable domain is DTGVSQNPRHKITKRGQNVTFRCDPISEHNRLYWYRQTLGQGPEFLTYFQNEAQLEKSRLLSDRFSAERPKGSFSTLEIQRTEQGDSAMYLCSSSASGSYGYTFGSGTRLTVV.

Only a few counts were recorded for this clone. The rearrangement links TRBV5-1 to TRBJ1-5; no clear D. This CDR3 has 13 residues. The germline V gene encodes CDR1 SGHRS and CDR2 YFSETQ. V was cut by 5 bases and J by 1 base, with 7 bases left in between. This chain's CDR3 is CASREGSNQPQHF. In nucleotides, the CDR3 is TGCGCCAGCAGAGAGGGAAGCAATCAGCCCCAGCATTTT.

Only a few counts were recorded for this clone. The J gene is TRBJ1-1, the V gene TRBV5-1, with D perhaps TRBD1 (5 bases). Germline lookup yields CDR1 SGHRS and CDR2 YFSETQ. The CDR3 is 15 amino acids. Trimming shortened V by 1 base and J by 7 bases, and 17 bases separated the two germline ends. CDR3 nucleotide sequence: TGCGCCAGCAGCTTGCTTCTGTCAGGGCAGAGTGAAGCTTTCTTT. Its translation is CASSLLLSGQSEAFF.

V is TRBV11-2 and J is TRBJ2-3, with TRBD2 matching 7 bases. Trimming removed 5 bases from V and 0 bases from J; junction bases left unmatched: 5. CDR3 length: 15 residues. Germline V gene sequence: CDR1 SGHAT, CDR2 FQNNGV. As DNA, the CDR3 is TGTGCCAGCAGCCCTAGCGGTCATAGCACAGATACGCAGTATTTT. Encoded protein: CASSPSGHSTDTQYF.

This chain uses TRBV18 with TRBJ2-1, with 9 bases identical to TRBD2. CDR1 is KGHSH, CDR2 LQKENI, per germline. The trim removed 5 bases at V and 9 bases at J, leaving 14 bases unmatched. The CDR3 is made up of 16 amino acids. CDR3 bases: TGTGCCAGCTCAGCAGCTAGCGGGACTCGGTGGAGTGAGCAGTTCTTC. Translation: CASSAASGTRWSEQFF.

This clone was seen a handful of times. J is TRBJ2-7 and V is TRBV4-1; D unresolved. The germline CDR1 and CDR2 sequences are MGHRA and YSYEKL. The CDR3 extends over 16 amino acids. The V end lost 1 base, the J end lost 0 bases, and 13 bases lay between the germline ends. The CDR3 region is CASSQGGARYSYEQYF. The CDR3 coding sequence is TGCGCCAGCAGCCAAGGAGGAGCGAGATACTCCTACGAGCAGTACTTC.

A note on this clone: Other nucleotide sequences from this sample produce the same CDR3. CDR3 sequence reads: CASSHPGQAIYEKLFF. For the CDR3, the DNA is TGCGCCAGCAGCCACCCCGGACAGGCCATATATGAAAAACTGTTTTTT. V usage is TRBV4-1 and J usage is TRBJ1-4; TRBD1 agrees at 7 bases. This CDR3 is 16 amino acids long. J was trimmed by 6 bases and V by 3 bases; bases with no gene match: 10. Germline V lookup: CDR1 MGHRA, CDR2 YSYEKL.

The V and J genes are TRBV14 and TRBJ1-1; D gene unclear. Germline assignment: CDR1 SGHDN and CDR2 FVKESK. CDR3 length: 15 amino acids. V was trimmed by 0 bases and J by 0 bases, leaving 8 bases between them. The CDR3 here is CASSQERGLNTEAFF. The CDR3 nucleotides read TGTGCCAGCAGCCAAGAACGGGGTCTGAACACTGAAGCTTTCTTT. The variable domain in full, completed from reference TRBV14 and TRBJ1-1, reads EAGVTQFPSHSVIEKGQTVTLRCDPISGHDNLYWYRRVMGKEIKFLLHFVKESKQDESGMPNNRFLAERTGGTYSTLKVQPAELEDSGVYFCASSQERGLNTEAFFGQGTRLTVV.

This clone was recorded only once. The rearrangement joins TRBV6-1 to TRBJ2-6; 7 bases fit TRBD1. V lost 4 bases, J lost 0 bases, and 6 bases stayed unmatched. Germline V CDR1 and CDR2: MNHNS, SASEGT. This CDR3 spans 17 amino acids. In nucleotides, the CDR3 is TGTGCCAGCAGTGTTCGGACAGGAGCCTCTGGGGCCAACGTCCTGACTTTC. Translated: CASSVRTGASGANVLTF.

V is TRBV6-5 and J is TRBJ1-1; 9 nucleotides agree with TRBD1. This CDR3 has 15 amino acids. Trimming cost V 4 bases and J 4 bases; bases outside gene matches: 7. Germline V gives CDR1 MNHEY, CDR2 SVGAGI. The CDR3 bases are TGTGCCAGCAGTTTCTCGGGACAGGGCGGCACTGAAGCTTTCTTT. It translates to CASSFSGQGGTEAFF.

The chain combines TRBV29-1 with TRBJ2-7; the match to TRBD2 covers 9 bases. With V trimmed by 7 bases and J by 4 bases, 2 bases remained unmatched. This CDR3 has 11 amino acids. In germline, CDR1 is SQVTM, CDR2 ANQGSEA. The CDR3 DNA follows: TGCAGCGATAGCGGGAGTTACGAGCAGTACTTC. Translated, it gives CSDSGSYEQYF.

This clone is a singleton in its sample. The chain has TRBV7-2 and TRBJ1-4; 7 bases are shared with TRBD1. Germline values: CDR1 SGHTA, CDR2 FQGNSA. V was pared by 5 bases and J by 0 bases, with 6 bases of the junction left unmatched. The CDR3 totals 16 residues. The CDR3 DNA reads TGTGCCAGCAGCCCGGGACAGACTGCAACTAATGAAAAACTGTTTTTT. Translating it yields CASSPGQTATNEKLFF.

This clone has just one count. The V and J genes are TRBV7-2 and TRBJ1-1; 7 bases line up with TRBD1. Germline V gene sequence: CDR1 SGHTA, CDR2 FQGNSA. The CDR3 consists of 14 residues. Trimming took 6 bases from V and 5 from J; bases not matched to a gene: 9. DNA for the CDR3: TGTGCCAGCAGTTGGGACAGCCCGAGTACTGAAGCTTTCTTT. It yields the protein CASSWDSPSTEAFF.

The gene calls are TRBV6-1 and TRBJ1-2; D unclear. Trimming cost V 3 bases and J 3 bases, with 8 bases left between them. The V gene's germline CDR1 is MNHNS and CDR2 SASEGT. The CDR3 contains 13 residues. Here the CDR3 DNA reads TGTGCCAGCAGTGAGGCGGGGTACTATGGCTACACCTTC. Protein: CASSEAGYYGYTF.

This chain links TRBV10-2 with TRBJ1-1; D possibly corresponds to TRBD1 (6 bases). V lost 4 bases, J lost 1 base, and 10 bases lay in between. CDR1 is WSHSY and CDR2 is SAAADI in the germline V gene. The CDR3 loop spans 14 amino acids. CDR3 loop: CASSVGRGNTEAFF. In DNA, the CDR3 is TGCGCCAGCAGTGTTGGCAGGGGGAACACTGAAGCTTTCTTT.

The chain carries TRBV2 and TRBJ2-7; 7 positions match TRBD2. The trim removed 11 bases at V and 7 bases at J, leaving 17 bases unmatched. Germline V gives CDR1 SNHLY, CDR2 FYNNEI. This CDR3 is 14 amino acids long. This CDR3 reads CAGNAAGLVEEQYF. The CDR3 coding sequence is TGTGCCGGGAACGCTGCTGGACTAGTAGAGGAGCAGTACTTC.

This chain connects TRBV6-1 to TRBJ1-1; D is perhaps TRBD1 (6 bases). This CDR3 has 14 amino acids. Trimming removed 2 bases from V and 8 bases from J, with 15 bases in between. Per the germline V gene, CDR1 is MNHNS and CDR2 is SASEGT. The CDR3 here is CASSESGRGSEAFF. The DNA of the CDR3 is TGTGCCAGCAGTGAATCGGGCAGGGGTTCCGAAGCTTTCTTT.

The gene calls are TRBV7-9 and TRBJ2-1, with D unresolved. The length of the CDR3 is 14 residues. Per the germline V gene, CDR1 is SEHNR and CDR2 is FQNEAQ (reference sequence). V lost 2 bases, J lost 4 bases, and 9 bases lay in between. CDR3 nucleotides: TGTGCCAGCAGCTTAACAGCAGAATACAATGAGCAGTTCTTC. Its protein product is CASSLTAEYNEQFF. Filled out from reference TRBV7-9 and TRBJ2-1, the complete variable domain reads DTGVSQNPRHKITKRGQNVTFRCDPISEHNRLYWYRQTLGQGPEFLTYFQNEAQLEKSRLLSDRFSAERPKGSFSTLEIQRTEQGDSAMYLCASSLTAEYNEQFFGPGTRLTVL.

The V call is TRBV29-1, the J call TRBJ2-2; tentative D call: TRBD1 (6 bases). Trimming took 6 bases from V and 0 from J, leaving 8 bases between them. CDR1 is SQVTM, CDR2 ANQGSEA, per germline. The CDR3 spans 13 residues. This CDR3 is CSVGTPNTGELFF. The CDR3 DNA reads as TGCAGCGTCGGGACACCGAACACCGGGGAGCTGTTTTTT.

This chain links TRBV5-1 with TRBJ1-2; the D gene is possibly TRBD1 (5 bases). Trimming pared 4 bases from V and 4 bases from J, leaving 17 bases between. The CDR3 extends over 15 amino acids. Germline V gene data show CDR1 as SGHRS and CDR2 as YFSETQ. This chain's CDR3 is CASSPTSTAPYGYTF. CDR3 sequence (DNA): TGCGCCAGCAGCCCTACATCGACAGCCCCCTATGGCTACACCTTC.

The J gene is TRBJ1-1, the V gene TRBV6-5; no clear D. Germline values: CDR1 MNHEY, CDR2 SVGAGI. V lost 8 bases and J 6 bases, leaving 16 bases between the germline ends. The CDR3 has 13 residues. CDR3 protein: CASQLLRISEAFF. The CDR3 nucleotides read TGTGCCAGCCAGTTACTAAGGATTTCTGAAGCTTTCTTT.